Here is one TCR beta chain with its context. The antigen this receptor binds is unknown. Per-nucleotide qualities are absent, and no much larger clonotype sits a single base away. This record belongs to a study of technical replicates of blood from a few donors (dated by TCRdb to between 2016 and 2019). The CDR3 holds 13 amino acids from the cysteine to the phenylalanine. Here the CDR3 DNA is all that survives: 39 bases in frame from base 1. According to the germline V gene (reference sequence), CDR1 reads MNHEY and CDR2 reads SMNVEV. V and J are truncated by 6 bases and 5 bases respectively, leaving an intervening sequence of 13 bases. The library was built by means of the immunoSEQ multiplex PCR assay. The table was pulled from immuneACCESS by TCRdb, which kept in-frame rearrangements only. Such tables lose some clones; where checked, under half of the loss comes from unresolved V genes, and the rest has no known cause. This sample has about 44,000 clones in its table, and 90% to 97% of those were observed once. Of the sample, roughly 0.35% falls within the top ten clones.

This sequence uses TRBV27 and TRBJ1-1, with TRBD1 tentatively as D gene (5 bases match). Source material: T cells isolated from PBMCs. This receptor was obtained from a human donor in good health. CDR3 loop: CASREGWGTEAFF. The bases are TGTGCCAGCAGGGAGGGGTGGGGGACTGAAGCTTTCTTT.